This record looks at one TCR beta chain sequence and its context. Its antigen is unknown. cDNA came from about 0.5 to 1 ug RNA primed by random hexamers. Coverage of TCR beta CDR3 amplification by immunoSEQ multiplex PCR extended to 54 Vbeta and 13 Jbeta. Using its own MiXCR run on the immunoSEQ multiplex PCR reads, TCRdb lists one record per CDR3 protein. The sample contains tens of thousands of distinct CDR3 sequences, about 93% of which appear only once. The sample belongs to a study of CD8 T cells in Susac syndrome. Regarding the study as a whole: Peak Susac CD8+ clonal expansion was seen in TEMRA cells and active patients. That the number of individuals in its TCR sequencing and HLA analysis was relatively small was acknowledged by the study.

V was clipped by 1 base and J by 3 bases, with 16 bases between them. Per germline, CDR1 PRHDT and CDR2 FYEKMQ (reference sequence). CDR3 length: 17 residues. J is TRBJ2-1 and V is TRBV13, with D tentatively TRBD1 (5 bases). The source of this sequence is a human donor with Susac syndrome. The specimen was CD8+ T cells from PBMCs. The CDR3 region has the DNA TGTGCCAGCAGCTTAGCCCCCTTGACAGATAGCTACAATGAGCAGTTCTTC. This gives the protein CASSLAPLTDSYNEQFF.